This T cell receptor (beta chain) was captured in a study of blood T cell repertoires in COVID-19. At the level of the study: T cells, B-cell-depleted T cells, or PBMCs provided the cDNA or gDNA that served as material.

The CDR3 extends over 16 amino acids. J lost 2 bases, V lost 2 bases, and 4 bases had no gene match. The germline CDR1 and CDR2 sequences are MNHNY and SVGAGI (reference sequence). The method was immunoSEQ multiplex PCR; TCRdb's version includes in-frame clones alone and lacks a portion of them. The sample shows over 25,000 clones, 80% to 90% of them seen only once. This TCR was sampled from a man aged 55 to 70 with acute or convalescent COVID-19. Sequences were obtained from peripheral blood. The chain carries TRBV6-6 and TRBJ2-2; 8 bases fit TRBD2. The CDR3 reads CASSYRTSSNTGELFF. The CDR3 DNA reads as TGTGCCAGCAGTTACAGGACTAGCTCAAACACCGGGGAGCTGTTTTTT.